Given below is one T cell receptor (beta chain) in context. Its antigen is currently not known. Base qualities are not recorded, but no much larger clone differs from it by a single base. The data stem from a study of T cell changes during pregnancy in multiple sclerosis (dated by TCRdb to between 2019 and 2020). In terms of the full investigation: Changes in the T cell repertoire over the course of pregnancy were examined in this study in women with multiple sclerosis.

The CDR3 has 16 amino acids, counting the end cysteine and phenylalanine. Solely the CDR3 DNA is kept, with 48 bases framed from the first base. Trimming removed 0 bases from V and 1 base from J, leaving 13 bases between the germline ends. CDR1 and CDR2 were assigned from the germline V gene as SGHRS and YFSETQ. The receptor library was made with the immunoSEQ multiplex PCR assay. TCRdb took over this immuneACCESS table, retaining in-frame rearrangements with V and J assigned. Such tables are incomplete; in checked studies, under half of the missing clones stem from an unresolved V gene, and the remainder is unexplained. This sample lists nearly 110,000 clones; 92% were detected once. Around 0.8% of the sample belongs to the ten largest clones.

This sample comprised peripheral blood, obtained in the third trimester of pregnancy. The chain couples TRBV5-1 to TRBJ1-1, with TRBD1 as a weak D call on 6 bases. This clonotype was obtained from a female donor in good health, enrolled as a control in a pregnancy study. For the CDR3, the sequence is CASSLDTRGGNTEAFF. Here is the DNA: TGCGCCAGCAGCTTGGATACCAGGGGTGGGAACACTGAAGCTTTCTTT.